This entry is about one TCR beta chain. Its antigen is unknown. The junction shows a germline mismatch at one end, possibly a read error. Both RNA and DNA were isolated together from around 18-30 mg of bulk tissue that had not been sorted. The data belong to a study of tumor-infiltrating lymphocytes in primary liver carcinoma. Study overall: Regardless of tissue type, samples showed similar yields of roughly 3.5 to 7.13 million productive TCRbeta reads. Study findings and constraints: Significantly greater top-250-clone fractions characterized tumors relative to blood (p = 0.039). The overlap of tumor-adjacent and tumor-blood pairs was smaller than that of tumor region pairs.

The template, around 520 ng total RNA, yielded TCR beta cDNA made with a constant-region primer. Nested multiplex PCR, run for three rounds with slightly modified ARM-PCR, yielded TCR beta libraries. The first two PCR rounds used TRBV1-TRBV30 primers with a Cbeta primer, 10 cycles each. TCRdb processed the multiplex PCR reads anew with MiXCR; each CDR3 protein has one entry. Among 40,000 to 60,000 distinct CDR3 sequences listed, around 79% were seen once. Germline V gives CDR1 MNHEY, CDR2 SVGEGT. This CDR3 is 15 amino acids long. The clonotype comes from a man aged 40-55 years with primary liver carcinoma and hepatitis B virus infection. The rearrangement links TRBV6-2 or TRBV6-3 to TRBJ2-5; 8 nucleotides agree with TRBD2. Source material: liver tumor tissue from sampling region 3. The subset: tumor region T3, left-lateral pole. The chain's CDR3 is CASNPGTRVVRGQYF. The CDR3 DNA reads as TGCGCCAGCAATCCCGGGACTAGAGTAGTTCGTGGCCAGTACTTC.